Listed here are 10 T cell receptor beta chains from one sample, sequenced in a study of blood T cell repertoires in COVID-19. Sequencing used immunoSEQ multiplex PCR; TCRdb keeps in-frame clones, though not all of them. Of around 140,000 clones in the sample, 80% were seen once. What was sequenced was peripheral blood. The receptor source for this set is a man aged 70 or older who had recovered from COVID-19.

The CDR3 reads CASGSTGGAPGELFF. The CDR3 DNA follows: TGCGCCAGCGGATCGACAGGGGGCGCACCCGGGGAGCTGTTTTTT. The J gene is TRBJ2-2, the V gene TRBV5-1, with 10 bases that match TRBD1. Germline trimming cut 7 bases from V and 6 bases from J; bases unmatched to any gene: 9. The length of the CDR3 is 15 residues. Germline CDR1 and CDR2: SGHRS and YFSETQ. The full variable domain, its missing parts supplied by reference TRBV5-1 and TRBJ2-2, is KAGVTQTPRYLIKTRGQQVTLSCSPISGHRSVSWYQQTPGQGLQFLFEYFSETQRNKGNFPGRFSGRQFSNSRSEMNVSTLELGDSALYLCASGSTGGAPGELFFGEGSRLTVL.

V gene TRBV28 combines with J gene TRBJ2-1; 9 nucleotides match TRBD2. With 7 bases clipped from V and 7 bases from J, the junction kept 11 bases outside the gene matches. Germline-derived CDR1 and CDR2 are MDHEN and SYDVKM. This CDR3 spans 15 amino acids. The chain's CDR3 is CASNPIRGRVNEQFF. CDR3 coding DNA: TGTGCCAGCAACCCGATCCGCGGGAGGGTAAATGAGCAGTTCTTC.

The rearrangement joins TRBV6-5 to TRBJ1-1; possibly TRBD1 for D (5 bases). Trimming shortened V by 6 bases and J by 0 bases, and 11 bases separated the two germline ends. Germline V CDR1 and CDR2: MNHEY, SVGAGI. The CDR3 has 14 amino acids. The CDR3 nucleotides read TGTGCCAGCAGCCGGGGGGACTTGAACACTGAAGCTTTCTTT. Protein sequence: CASSRGDLNTEAFF.

The rearrangement uses TRBV3-1 (or the pseudogene TRBV3-2) and TRBJ1-6, with 8 bases aligning to TRBD1. The length of the CDR3 is 18 residues. The ends lost 0 bases at V and 4 bases at J; junction bases unmatched: 8. The germline gives CDR1 LGHDT, CDR2 YNNKEL (reference sequence). For the CDR3, the DNA is TGTGCCAGCAGCCAAGATCGGCGGACAGGGAGTTATAATTCACCCCTCCACTTT. This translates into CASSQDRRTGSYNSPLHF.

This rearrangement joins TRBV30 to TRBJ2-1; no clear D. Per the germline V gene, CDR1 is GTSNPN and CDR2 is SVGIG (reference sequence). This CDR3 spans 14 amino acids. Trimming removed 2 bases at V and 6 bases at J, with 14 bases between. The CDR3 here is CAWSLTPHSNEQFF. CDR3 nucleotides: TGTGCCTGGAGTTTAACCCCCCACTCCAATGAGCAGTTCTTC. Complete variable domain (other parts from reference TRBV30 and TRBJ2-1): SQTIHQWPATLVQPVGSPLSLECTVEGTSNPNLYWYRQAAGRGLQLLFYSVGIGQISSEVPQNLSASRPQDRQFILSSKKLLLSDSGFYLCAWSLTPHSNEQFFGPGTRLTVL.

The V call is TRBV4-1, the J call TRBJ2-1, with D hard to call. Trimming took 1 base from V and 8 from J, leaving 18 bases between them. The germline CDR1 and CDR2 sequences are MGHRA and YSYEKL. There are 16 residues in the CDR3. In DNA, the CDR3 is TGCGCCAGCAGCCAAGGTCGGGTTATGATAGTGGATGAGCAGTTCTTC. Amino acids: CASSQGRVMIVDEQFF.

This clone has a single count. The chain uses TRBV7-6 and TRBJ2-2; 10 bases align to TRBD2. Germline V CDR1 and CDR2: SGHVS, FNYEAQ. The V segment lost 5 bases and the J segment 2 bases; nucleotides outside the gene matches: 5. The CDR3 totals 16 residues. The CDR3 sequence: CASSQRTSGNTGELFF. CDR3 coding DNA: TGTGCCAGCAGCCAAAGGACTAGCGGAAACACCGGGGAGCTGTTTTTT.

This sequence joins TRBV18 and TRBJ2-7; TRBD2 matches at 9 bases. Germline V gene lookup returns CDR1 KGHSH and CDR2 LQKENI. After removal of 0 bases from V and 2 bases from J, the junction contained 5 bases not matched to a gene. This CDR3 is built from 16 residues. Written as DNA, the CDR3 is TGTGCCAGCTCACCACCGAGGACTAGCGCAACCTACGAGCAGTACTTC. Its translation is CASSPPRTSATYEQYF.

J is TRBJ1-2 and V is TRBV4-2, with D maybe TRBD1 (5 bases). CDR1 and CDR2 from the germline V gene are LGHNA and YNFKEQ. V was clipped by 0 bases and J by 4 bases, with 12 bases between them. This CDR3 is built from 15 residues. CDR3 loop: CASSQDMGGIYGYTF. The DNA for the CDR3 is TGTGCCAGCAGCCAAGATATGGGGGGGATCTATGGCTACACCTTC.

This clone was seen only a few times. The rearrangement joins TRBV5-8 to TRBJ2-7; D is unclear. CDR3 size: 11 residues. The germline V gene encodes CDR1 SGHTS and CDR2 YDEGEE. V was shortened by 0 bases and J by 10 bases, with 8 bases between the two germline ends. DNA for the CDR3: TGTGCCAGCAGCTTGGGTCCAAGCCAGTACTTC. This sequence encodes CASSLGPSQYF.